This T cell receptor beta chain was identified in a study of patients and donors after allogeneic stem cell transplantation. Each CDR3 protein gets one entry after TCRdb re-called the RT-PCR reads with MiXCR. The sample consists of hundreds of thousands of distinct CDR3 sequences, 15% to 20% of them appearing once. This CDR3 is 18 amino acids long. With V trimmed by 2 bases and J by 2 bases, 15 bases remained unmatched. Germline V gene sequence: CDR1 MNHEY, CDR2 SVGAGI. This receptor was obtained from a human donor who was either an allogeneic HSCT recipient or a stem cell or donor lymphocyte infusion donor (not recorded which). It is not recorded whose cells these are; they may come from a transplant donor. Source material: blood, either unsorted or a sorted T cell fraction (not recorded which). This chain joins TRBV6-5 and TRBJ2-7, with 7 bases lining up with TRBD1. CDR3 coding DNA: TGTGCCAGCAGTTACACCCCTCCCGGGACAGCTGCCCCCTACGAGCAGTACTTC. Its protein product is CASSYTPPGTAAPYEQYF.